These 9 T cell receptor beta chains share one sample of origin, sequenced in a study of T cell changes during pregnancy in multiple sclerosis. The data were produced by immunoSEQ multiplex PCR, yet TCRdb's version contains in-frame clones alone and is incomplete. The sample yields about 75,000 clones, about 90% seen once. The source material was CD4+ T cells from peripheral blood mononuclear cells, sampled before pregnancy. These receptors all come from a female donor with multiple sclerosis, enrolled in a pregnancy study.

The genes are TRBV19 and TRBJ1-2; D not resolved. The CDR3 runs 13 residues. V was trimmed by 2 bases and J by 3 bases, leaving 7 bases between them. Per the germline V gene, CDR1 is LNHDA and CDR2 is SQIVND (reference sequence). This CDR3 reads CASSIMEYYGYTF. The CDR3 DNA sequence: TGTGCCAGTAGTATAATGGAGTACTATGGCTACACCTTC. Full variable domain (missing parts from reference TRBV19 and TRBJ1-2): DGGITQSPKYLFRKEGQNVTLSCEQNLNHDAMYWYRQDPGQGLRLIYYSQIVNDFQKGDIAEGYSVSREKKESFPLTVTSAQKNPTAFYLCASSIMEYYGYTFGSGTRLTVV.

The chain combines TRBV19 with TRBJ2-3; perhaps TRBD2 as D (6 bases). With 4 bases removed from V and 3 bases from J, the gap between germline ends came to 11 bases. There are 14 residues in the CDR3. Germline values: CDR1 LNHDA, CDR2 SQIVND (reference sequence). The CDR3 DNA sequence: TGTGCCAGTAGTAGCAACGGGAGAACAGATACGCAGTATTTT. Translating gives CASSSNGRTDTQYF.

The sample holds many counts of this clone. V usage is TRBV14 and J usage is TRBJ2-1, with 8 bases matching TRBD1. CDR1 is SGHDN, CDR2 FVKESK, per germline. Trimming cost V 4 bases and J 5 bases; bases outside gene matches: 10. CDR3 length equals 16 residues. This CDR3 is CASSLTTGTGHNEQFF. The CDR3 DNA reads TGTGCCAGCAGCCTAACAACCGGGACAGGCCACAATGAGCAGTTCTTC.

The chain carries TRBV9 and TRBJ1-3, with D uncertain. Germline V lookup: CDR1 SGDLS, CDR2 YYNGEE. V dropped 0 bases and J dropped 0 bases, with 7 bases sitting between them. This CDR3 comprises 15 residues. The CDR3, as DNA: TGTGCCAGCAGCGTAGAAGGAGCCTCTGGAAACACCATATATTTT. It is translated as CASSVEGASGNTIYF.

This chain uses TRBV28 with TRBJ2-2; D gene ambiguous. CDR1 is MDHEN and CDR2 is SYDVKM in the germline V gene. Trimming took 4 bases from V and 1 from J, leaving 4 bases between them. The CDR3 has 13 amino acids. The CDR3, as DNA: TGTGCCAGCAGTTCCCAGAACACCGGGGAGCTGTTTTTT. Its translation: CASSSQNTGELFF.

For this clone: The junction differs from germline at one of its ends, possibly a read error. The chain carries TRBV7-3 and TRBJ2-1; 13 nucleotides line up with TRBD2. Germline V gene lookup returns CDR1 SGHTA and CDR2 FQGTGA. The CDR3 is 16 amino acids. CDR3 DNA: TGTGCCAGCAGCCTAACAACTAGCGGGGGGGCGGTTGAGCAGTTCTTC. This sequence encodes CASSLTTSGGAVEQFF. The full variable domain, its missing parts supplied by reference TRBV7-3 and TRBJ2-1, is GAGVSQTPSNKVTEKGKYVELRCDPISGHTALYWYRQSLGQGPEFLIYFQGTGAADDSGLPNDRFFAVRPEGSVSTLKIQRTERGDSAVYLCASSLTTSGGAVEQFFGPGTRLTVL.

V is TRBV7-6 and J is TRBJ2-3; TRBD2 aligns across 10 bases. Germline values: CDR1 SGHVS, CDR2 FNYEAQ. Trimming cost V 5 bases and J 2 bases; bases outside gene matches: 4. There are 15 residues in the CDR3. The DNA of the CDR3 is TGTGCCAGCAGCCTCGGGACTAGCGTCACAGATACGCAGTATTTT. Its protein is CASSLGTSVTDTQYF.

This clone was seen a single time. This chain joins TRBV4-1 and TRBJ1-6; TRBD1 matches 7 bases. The CDR3 length is 14 residues. Germline-derived CDR1 and CDR2 are MGHRA and YSYEKL. Losses at the gene ends were 1 base for V and 8 bases for J; bases not matched to a gene: 2. The CDR3 sequence: CASSQGQGDSPLHF. DNA for the CDR3: TGCGCCAGCAGCCAAGGGCAGGGGGATTCACCCCTCCACTTT.

The chain employs TRBV5-5 and TRBJ1-6; 11 nucleotides match TRBD1. The germline V gene has CDR1 SGHKS and CDR2 YYEKEE (reference sequence). J was trimmed by 8 bases and V by 3 bases; bases with no gene match: 4. This CDR3 spans 15 amino acids. CDR3 nucleotides: TGTGCCAGCAGCTCCGAGGGACAGGGGGATTCACCCCTCCACTTT. It translates to CASSSEGQGDSPLHF.